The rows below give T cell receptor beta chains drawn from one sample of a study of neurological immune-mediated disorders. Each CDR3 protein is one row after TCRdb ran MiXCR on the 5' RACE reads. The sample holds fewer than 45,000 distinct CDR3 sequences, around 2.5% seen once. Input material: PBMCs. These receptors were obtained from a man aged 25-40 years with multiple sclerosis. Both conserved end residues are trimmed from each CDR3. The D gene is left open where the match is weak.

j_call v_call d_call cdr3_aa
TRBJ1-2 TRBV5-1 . ASSTKGQPTEHGYT
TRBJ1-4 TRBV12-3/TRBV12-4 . ASSLGGVEKLF
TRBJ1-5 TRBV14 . ASSQYGPPQH
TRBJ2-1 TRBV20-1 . SASLAEYNEQF
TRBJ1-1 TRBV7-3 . ASSFTGGSAF
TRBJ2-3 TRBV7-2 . ASSYGPFSTDTQY
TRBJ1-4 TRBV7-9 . ASSFEGEKLF
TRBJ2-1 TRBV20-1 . SAPGGTYNEQF
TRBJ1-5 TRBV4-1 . ASSQETRQPQH
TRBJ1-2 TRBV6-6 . ASTSSFNYGYT
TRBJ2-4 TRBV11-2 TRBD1 ASSSLNLQGSAKNIQY
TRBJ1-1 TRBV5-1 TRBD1 ASSLVTGGLNEAF
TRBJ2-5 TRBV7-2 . ASSAPGLRETQY
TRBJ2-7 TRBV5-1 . ASSYGTLGEQY
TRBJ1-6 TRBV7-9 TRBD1 ASSSGQGPYNSPLH
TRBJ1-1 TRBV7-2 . ASSSMGITEAF
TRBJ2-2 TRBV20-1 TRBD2 SATGTSDIGELF
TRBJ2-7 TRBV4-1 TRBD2 ASSQDPQRGASYEQY
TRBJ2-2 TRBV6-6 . ASTSVAGANTGELF
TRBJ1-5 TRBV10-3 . AIKDGNQPQH
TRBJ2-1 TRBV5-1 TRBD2 ASSLASGSTNEQF
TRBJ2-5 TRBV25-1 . ASSELTSHRETQY
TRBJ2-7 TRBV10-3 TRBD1 AISENGQVGSYEQY
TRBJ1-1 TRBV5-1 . ASSSRQAVNTEAF
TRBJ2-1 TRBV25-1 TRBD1 ASSETGWFSNEQF
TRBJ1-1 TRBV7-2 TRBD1 ASSLSVGTATEAF
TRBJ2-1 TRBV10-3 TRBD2 AISVLAGASEQF
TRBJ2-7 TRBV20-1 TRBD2 SARGTSKIYEQY
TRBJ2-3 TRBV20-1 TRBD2 SASWGEGTDTQY